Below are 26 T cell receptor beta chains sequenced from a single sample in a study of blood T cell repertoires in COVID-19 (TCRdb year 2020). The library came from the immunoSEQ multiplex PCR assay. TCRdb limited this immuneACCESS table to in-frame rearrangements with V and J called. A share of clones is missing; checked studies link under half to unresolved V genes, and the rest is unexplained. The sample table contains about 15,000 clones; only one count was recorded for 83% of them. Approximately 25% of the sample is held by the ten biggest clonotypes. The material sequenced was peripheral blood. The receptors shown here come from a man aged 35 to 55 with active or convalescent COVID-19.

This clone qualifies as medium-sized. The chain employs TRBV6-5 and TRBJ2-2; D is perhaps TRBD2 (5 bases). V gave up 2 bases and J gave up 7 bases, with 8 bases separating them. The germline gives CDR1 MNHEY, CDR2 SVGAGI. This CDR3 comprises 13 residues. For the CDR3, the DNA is TGTGCCAGCAGTTACCTGGCGGGCGGGGAGCTGTTTTTT. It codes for CASSYLAGGELFF.

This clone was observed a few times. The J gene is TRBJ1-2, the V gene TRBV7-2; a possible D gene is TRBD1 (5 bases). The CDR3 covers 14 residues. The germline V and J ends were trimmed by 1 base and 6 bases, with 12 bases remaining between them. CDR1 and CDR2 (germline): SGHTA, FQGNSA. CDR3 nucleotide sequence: TGTGCCAGCAGCTTAGGGCGCAGGGCGCATGGCTACACCTTC. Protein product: CASSLGRRAHGYTF.

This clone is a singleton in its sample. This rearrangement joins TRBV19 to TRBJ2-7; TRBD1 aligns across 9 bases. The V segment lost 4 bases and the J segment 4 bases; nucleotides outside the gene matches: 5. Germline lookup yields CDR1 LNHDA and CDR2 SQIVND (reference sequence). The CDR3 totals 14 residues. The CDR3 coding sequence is TGTGCCAGTAGTAGAACCGGGACAGGGTACGAGCAGTACTTC. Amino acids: CASSRTGTGYEQYF. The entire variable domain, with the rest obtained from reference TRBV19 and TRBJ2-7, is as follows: DGGITQSPKYLFRKEGQNVTLSCEQNLNHDAMYWYRQDPGQGLRLIYYSQIVNDFQKGDIAEGYSVSREKKESFPLTVTSAQKNPTAFYLCASSRTGTGYEQYFGPGTRLTVT.

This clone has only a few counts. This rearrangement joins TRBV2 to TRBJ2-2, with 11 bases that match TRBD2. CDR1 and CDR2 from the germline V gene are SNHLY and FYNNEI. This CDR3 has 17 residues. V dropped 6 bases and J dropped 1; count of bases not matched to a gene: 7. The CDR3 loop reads CASRGGTSGKNTGELFF. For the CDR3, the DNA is TGTGCCAGCAGGGGCGGGACTAGCGGAAAGAACACCGGGGAGCTGTTTTTT.

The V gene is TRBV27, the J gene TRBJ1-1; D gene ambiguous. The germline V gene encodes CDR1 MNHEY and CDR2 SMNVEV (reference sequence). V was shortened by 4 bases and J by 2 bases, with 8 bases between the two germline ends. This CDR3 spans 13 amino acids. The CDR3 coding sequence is TGTGCCAGCAGTTACACAGATAACACTGAAGCTTTCTTT. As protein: CASSYTDNTEAFF.

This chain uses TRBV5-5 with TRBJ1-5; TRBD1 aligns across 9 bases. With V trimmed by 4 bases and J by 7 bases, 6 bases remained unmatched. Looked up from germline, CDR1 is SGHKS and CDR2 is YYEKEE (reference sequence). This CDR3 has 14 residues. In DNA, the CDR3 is TGTGCCAGCAGCCAGGGACAGGGTCGACAGCCCCAGCATTTT. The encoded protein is CASSQGQGRQPQHF.

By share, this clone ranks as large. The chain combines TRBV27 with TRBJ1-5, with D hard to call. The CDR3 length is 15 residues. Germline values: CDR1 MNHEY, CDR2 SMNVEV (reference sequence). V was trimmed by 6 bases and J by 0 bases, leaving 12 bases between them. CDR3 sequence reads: CASSSDGYSNQPQHF. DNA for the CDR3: TGTGCCAGCAGCAGCGACGGATATAGCAATCAGCCCCAGCATTTT.

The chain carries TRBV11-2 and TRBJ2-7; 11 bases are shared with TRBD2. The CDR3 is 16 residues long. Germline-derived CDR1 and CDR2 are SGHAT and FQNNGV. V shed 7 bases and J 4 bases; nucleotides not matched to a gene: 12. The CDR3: CASIGLSGTSGYEQYF. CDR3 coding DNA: TGTGCCAGCATCGGTCTCTCCGGGACTAGCGGATACGAGCAGTACTTC.

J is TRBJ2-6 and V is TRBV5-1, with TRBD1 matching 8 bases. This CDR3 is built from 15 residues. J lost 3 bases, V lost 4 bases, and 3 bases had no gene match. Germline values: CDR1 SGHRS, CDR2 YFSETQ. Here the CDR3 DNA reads TGCGCCAGCAGCCCGGACAGGGTTGGGGCCAACGTCCTGACTTTC. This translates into CASSPDRVGANVLTF.

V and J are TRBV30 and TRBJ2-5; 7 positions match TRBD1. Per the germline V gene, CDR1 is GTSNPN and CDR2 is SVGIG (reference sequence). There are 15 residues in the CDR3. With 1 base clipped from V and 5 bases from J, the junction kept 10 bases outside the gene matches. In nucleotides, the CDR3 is TGTGCCTGGAGTGCGAACAGGGGAAGGGTGGAGACCCAGTACTTC. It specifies CAWSANRGRVETQYF.

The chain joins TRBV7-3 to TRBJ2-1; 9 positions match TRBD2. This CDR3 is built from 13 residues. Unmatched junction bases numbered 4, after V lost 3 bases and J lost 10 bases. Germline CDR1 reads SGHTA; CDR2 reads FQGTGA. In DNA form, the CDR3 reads TGTGCCAGCAGCTTGATAGCGGGGGAAGAGCAGTTCTTC. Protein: CASSLIAGEEQFF.

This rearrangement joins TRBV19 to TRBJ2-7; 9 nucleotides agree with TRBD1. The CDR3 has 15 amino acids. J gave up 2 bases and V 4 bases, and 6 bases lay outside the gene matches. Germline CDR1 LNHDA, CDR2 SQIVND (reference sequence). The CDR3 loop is CASSTSGQGTYEQYF. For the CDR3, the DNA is TGTGCCAGTAGTACATCGGGACAGGGAACCTACGAGCAGTACTTC.

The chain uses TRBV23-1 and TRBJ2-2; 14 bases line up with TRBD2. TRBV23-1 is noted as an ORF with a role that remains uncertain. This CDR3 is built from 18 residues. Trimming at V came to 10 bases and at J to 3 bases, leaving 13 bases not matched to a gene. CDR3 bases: TGCGCCAAGGGACTAGCGGGGGAACCTCCACCGGACACCGGGGAGCTGTTTTTT. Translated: CAKGLAGEPPPDTGELFF.

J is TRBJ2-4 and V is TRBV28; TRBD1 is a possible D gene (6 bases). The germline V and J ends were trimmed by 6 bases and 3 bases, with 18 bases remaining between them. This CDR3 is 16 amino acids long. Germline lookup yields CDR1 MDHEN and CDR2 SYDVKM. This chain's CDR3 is CASSTRQALGKNIQYF. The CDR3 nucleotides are TGTGCCAGCAGCACTAGACAGGCCCTGGGCAAAAACATTCAGTACTTC.

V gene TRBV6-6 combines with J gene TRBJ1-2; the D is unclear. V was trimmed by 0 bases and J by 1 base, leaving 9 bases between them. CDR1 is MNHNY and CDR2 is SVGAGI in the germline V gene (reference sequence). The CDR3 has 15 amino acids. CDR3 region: CASSYSIPSNYGYTF. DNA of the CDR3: TGTGCCAGCAGTTACTCGATACCCAGTAACTATGGCTACACCTTC.

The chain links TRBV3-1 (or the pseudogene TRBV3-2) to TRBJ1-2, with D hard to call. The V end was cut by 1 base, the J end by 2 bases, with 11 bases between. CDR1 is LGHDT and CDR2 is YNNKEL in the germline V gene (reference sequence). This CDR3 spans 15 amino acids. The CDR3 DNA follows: TGTGCCAGCAGCCAAGGGAGGAGTCTGAACTATGGCTACACCTTC. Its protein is CASSQGRSLNYGYTF.

The CDR3 DNA reads as TGCAGCGTACCACAGGTTTCTAGCACAGATACGCAGTATTTT. This sequence encodes CSVPQVSSTDTQYF. The chain couples TRBV29-1 to TRBJ2-3, with D possibly TRBD1 on 5 matching bases. Trimming shortened V by 6 bases and J by 0 bases, and 13 bases separated the two germline ends. Per the germline V gene, CDR1 is SQVTM and CDR2 is ANQGSEA. This CDR3 has 14 amino acids.

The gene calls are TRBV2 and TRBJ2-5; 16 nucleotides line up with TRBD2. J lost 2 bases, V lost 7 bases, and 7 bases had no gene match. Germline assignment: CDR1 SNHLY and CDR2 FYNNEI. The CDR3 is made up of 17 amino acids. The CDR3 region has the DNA TGTGCCAGCAAAGGGACTAGCGGGGGGGTAGGACAAGAGACCCAGTACTTC. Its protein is CASKGTSGGVGQETQYF.

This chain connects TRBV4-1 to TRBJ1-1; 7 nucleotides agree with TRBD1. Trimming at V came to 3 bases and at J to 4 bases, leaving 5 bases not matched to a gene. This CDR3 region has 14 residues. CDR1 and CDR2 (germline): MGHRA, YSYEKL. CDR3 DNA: TGCGCCAGCAGCCAGACAGGGTATCCCACTGAAGCTTTCTTT. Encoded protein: CASSQTGYPTEAFF.

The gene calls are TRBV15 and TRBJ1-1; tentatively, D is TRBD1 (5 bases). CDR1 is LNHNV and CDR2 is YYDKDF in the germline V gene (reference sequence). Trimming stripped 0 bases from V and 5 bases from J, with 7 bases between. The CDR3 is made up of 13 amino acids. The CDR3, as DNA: TGTGCCACCAGCAGAGAGGGGGGAACTGAAGCTTTCTTT. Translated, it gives CATSREGGTEAFF.

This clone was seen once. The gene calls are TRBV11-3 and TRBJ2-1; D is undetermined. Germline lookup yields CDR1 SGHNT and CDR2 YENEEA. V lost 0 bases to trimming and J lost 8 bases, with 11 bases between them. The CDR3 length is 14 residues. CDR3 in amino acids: CASSLDQAEHEQFF. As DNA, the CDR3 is TGTGCCAGCAGCTTAGATCAGGCAGAGCATGAGCAGTTCTTC.

This CDR3 reads CASRVSSSGVYTDTQYF. CDR3 nucleotide sequence: TGTGCCAGCCGGGTTTCGTCCAGCGGGGTGTACACAGATACGCAGTATTTT. The chain is built from TRBV2 and TRBJ2-3; 7 bases are shared with TRBD2. V was clipped by 8 bases and J by 2 bases; unmatched bases: 16. From germline, CDR1 is SNHLY and CDR2 FYNNEI. The CDR3 loop spans 17 amino acids.

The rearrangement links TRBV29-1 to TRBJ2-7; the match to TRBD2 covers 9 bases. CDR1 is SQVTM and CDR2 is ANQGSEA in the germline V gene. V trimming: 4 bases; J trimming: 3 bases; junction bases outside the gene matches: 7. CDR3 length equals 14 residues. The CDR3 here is CSVVAAGGSYEQYF. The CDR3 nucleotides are TGCAGCGTTGTTGCAGCGGGAGGTAGCTACGAGCAGTACTTC.

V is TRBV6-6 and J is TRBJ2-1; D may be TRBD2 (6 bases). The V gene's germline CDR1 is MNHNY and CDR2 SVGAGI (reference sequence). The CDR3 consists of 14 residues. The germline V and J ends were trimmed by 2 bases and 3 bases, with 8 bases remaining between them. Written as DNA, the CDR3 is TGTGCCAGCAGTTACGGGGGAGGCTACAATGAGCAGTTCTTC. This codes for CASSYGGGYNEQFF.

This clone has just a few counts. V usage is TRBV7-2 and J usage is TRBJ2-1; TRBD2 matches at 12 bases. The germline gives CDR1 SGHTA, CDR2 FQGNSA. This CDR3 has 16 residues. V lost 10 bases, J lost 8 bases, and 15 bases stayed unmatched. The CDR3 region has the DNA TGTGCCATCAGGTTAGCGACTAGCGGGAGTTTTCATGAGCAGTTCTTC. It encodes CAIRLATSGSFHEQFF. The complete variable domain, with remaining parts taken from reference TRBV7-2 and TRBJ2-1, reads GAGVSQSPSNKVTEKGKDVELRCDPISGHTALYWYRQSLGQGLEFLIYFQGNSAPDKSGLPSDRFSAERTGGSVSTLTIQRTQQEDSAVYLCAIRLATSGSFHEQFFGPGTRLTVL.

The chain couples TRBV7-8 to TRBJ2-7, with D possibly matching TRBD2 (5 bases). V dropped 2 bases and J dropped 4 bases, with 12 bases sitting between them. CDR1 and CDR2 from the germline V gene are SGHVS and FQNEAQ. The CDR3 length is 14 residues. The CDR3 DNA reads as TGTGCCAGCAGCTTAAGCGGAAGGAGATACGAGCAGTACTTC. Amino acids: CASSLSGRRYEQYF.